Included here is one TCR beta chain sequence, with context. These data originate in a study of T cell changes during pregnancy in multiple sclerosis. The method was immunoSEQ multiplex PCR; TCRdb's version includes in-frame clones alone and lacks a portion of them. The sample has 50,000 to 60,000 clones, about 87% seen once. The germline CDR1 and CDR2 sequences are MNHEY and SMNVEV (reference sequence). With V trimmed by 4 bases and J by 1 base, 15 bases remained unmatched. The CDR3 has 18 amino acids. The starting material was CD4+ T cells from peripheral blood mononuclear cells, obtained in the first trimester of pregnancy. This chain connects TRBV27 to TRBJ2-7; 8 bases line up with TRBD1. The receptor was derived from a female donor with multiple sclerosis, enrolled in a pregnancy study. The CDR3, as DNA: TGTGCCAGCAGTTCATCGGCACCACACAGGGGGAGATCCTACGAGCAGTACTTC. Residues: CASSSSAPHRGRSYEQYF.